This TCR beta chain was documented in a study of response to subunit inactivated influenza vaccine (dated by TCRdb to 2016 to 2019). General notes on the study: Deep quantitative T cell receptor repertoire profiling was used in the study to track responses to a trivalent subunit inactivated influenza vaccine. Beyond this particular receptor, the publication reports: According to the authors, only a limited number of new T cells may be recruited by each seasonal influenza vaccination.

From its cysteine to its phenylalanine, the CDR3 spans 14 amino acids. Only CDR3 DNA remains: 42 bases, in frame from the first base. The germline V gene specifies SQVTM as CDR1 and ANQGSEA as CDR2. V has 6 bases trimmed and J has 1 base trimmed; junction bases matching no gene number 8. In this sample, this clonotype turned up a few times. What this receptor recognizes is not known. Qualities for individual bases were not recorded, and no much larger clone is one base off. Library prep was done by RT-PCR. The reads were generated on an Illumina HiSeq 2500. TCRdb trimmed the raw reads at Q25, called clones with MiXCR and kept productive beta chains. Each entry is one CDR3 protein sequence, shown with its most common DNA and genes. This sample lists about 500,000 distinct CDR3 sequences; roughly 7.6% were detected once. About an eighth of the sample belongs to the ten largest clones.

This receptor chain uses TRBV29-1 and TRBJ1-1, with TRBD1 identical over 7 junction bases. This receptor was identified in a man in his fifties or sixties who received an inactivated influenza vaccine. Donor details come from another sample of the same person, matched by shared clones. Sample: PBMCs from blood, taken less than 30 months after vaccination. The CDR3 protein: CSVNSGTANTEAFF. In nucleotide form, the sequence is TGCAGCGTCAATTCGGGGACAGCGAACACTGAAGCTTTCTTT.